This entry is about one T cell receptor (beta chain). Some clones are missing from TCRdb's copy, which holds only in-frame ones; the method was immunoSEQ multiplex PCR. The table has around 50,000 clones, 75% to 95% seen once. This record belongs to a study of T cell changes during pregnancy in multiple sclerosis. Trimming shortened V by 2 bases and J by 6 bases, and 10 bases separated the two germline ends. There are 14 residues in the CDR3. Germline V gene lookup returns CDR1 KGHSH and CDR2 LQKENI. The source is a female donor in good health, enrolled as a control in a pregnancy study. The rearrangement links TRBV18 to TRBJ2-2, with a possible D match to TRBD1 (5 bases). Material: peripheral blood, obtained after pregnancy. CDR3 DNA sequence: TGTGCCAGCTCACCATTATCCAGGGCCGGGGAGCTGTTTTTT. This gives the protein CASSPLSRAGELFF.